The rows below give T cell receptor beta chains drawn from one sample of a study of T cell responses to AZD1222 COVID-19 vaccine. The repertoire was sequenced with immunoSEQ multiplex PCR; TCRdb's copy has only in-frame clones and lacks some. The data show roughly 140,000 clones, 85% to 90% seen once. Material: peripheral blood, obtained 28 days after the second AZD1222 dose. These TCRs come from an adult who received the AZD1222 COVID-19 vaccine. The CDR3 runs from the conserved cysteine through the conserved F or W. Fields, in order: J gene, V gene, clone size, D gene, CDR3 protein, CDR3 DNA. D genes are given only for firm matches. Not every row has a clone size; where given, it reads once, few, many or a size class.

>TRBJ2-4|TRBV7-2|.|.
CASGGGAKNIQYF
TGTGCCAGCGGGGGCGGAGCCAAAAACATTCAGTACTTC
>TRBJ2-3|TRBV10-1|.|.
CASSEGEAAITQYF
TGCGCCAGCAGTGAGGGGGAGGCTGCAATAACGCAGTATTTT
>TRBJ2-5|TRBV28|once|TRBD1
CASSLDRVRETQYF
TGTGCCAGCAGTTTAGACAGGGTGAGAGAGACCCAGTACTTC
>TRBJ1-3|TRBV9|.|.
CASRRGSGNTIYF
TGTGCCAGCAGGCGGGGCTCTGGAAACACCATATATTTT
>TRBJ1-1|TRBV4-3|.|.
CASSQDGTGNTEAFF
TGCGCCAGCAGCCAAGATGGAACAGGGAACACTGAAGCTTTCTTT
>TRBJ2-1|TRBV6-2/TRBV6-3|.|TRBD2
CASSSPRLREATYNEQFF
TGTGCCAGCAGTTCCCCCAGGTTGCGGGAGGCAACCTACAATGAGCAGTTCTTC
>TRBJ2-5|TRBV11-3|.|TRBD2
CASSRTSRETQYF
TGTGCCAGCAGCCGGACTAGCAGAGAGACCCAGTACTTC
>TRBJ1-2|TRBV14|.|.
CASSQDARNYGYTF
TGTGCCAGCAGCCAAGACGCGAGGAACTATGGCTACACCTTC
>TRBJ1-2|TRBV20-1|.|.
CSAWTGYGYTF
TGCAGTGCTTGGACCGGGTATGGCTACACCTTC
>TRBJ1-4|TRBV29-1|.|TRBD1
CSVNLQGGKEKLFF
TGCAGCGTTAACCTACAGGGGGGGAAGGAAAAACTGTTTTTT
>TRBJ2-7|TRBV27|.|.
CASRGGPSEQYF
TGTGCCAGCAGGGGGGGACCTTCCGAGCAGTACTTC
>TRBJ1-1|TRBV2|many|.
CASNLPVGNTEAFF
TGTGCCAGCAACTTACCAGTGGGGAACACTGAAGCTTTCTTT
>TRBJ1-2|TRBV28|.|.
CASARASSGDYGYTF
TGTGCCAGCGCCCGGGCATCCTCTGGGGACTATGGCTACACCTTC
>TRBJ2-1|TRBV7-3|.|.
CASSSGTTEQFF
TGTGCCAGCAGCTCAGGGACCACGGAGCAGTTCTTC
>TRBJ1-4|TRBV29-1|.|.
CSVGEGNQAKLFF
TGCAGCGTTGGTGAGGGAAATCAAGCAAAACTGTTTTTT
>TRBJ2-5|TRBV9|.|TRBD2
CASSSLTSGGWETQYF
TGTGCCAGCAGCTCCTTGACTAGCGGGGGGTGGGAGACCCAGTACTTC
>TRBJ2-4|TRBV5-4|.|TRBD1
CASSLQGSKAKNIQYF
TGTGCCAGCAGCTTACAGGGGAGTAAAGCCAAAAACATTCAGTACTTC
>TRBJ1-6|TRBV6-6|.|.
CASSYSRDISSPLHF
TGTGCCAGCAGTTACTCTCGGGACATTTCTTCACCCCTCCACTTT
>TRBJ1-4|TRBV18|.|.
CASSPRGGTGPGQGYEKLFF
TGTGCCAGCTCACCCCGCGGAGGCACAGGGCCAGGTCAAGGGTATGAAAAACTGTTTTTT
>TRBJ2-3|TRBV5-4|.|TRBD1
CASSQTGGKDTQYF
TGTGCCAGCAGCCAGACAGGGGGGAAAGATACGCAGTATTTT
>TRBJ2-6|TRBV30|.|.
CAWSVGLHSSGANVLTF
TGTGCCTGGAGTGTTGGCCTTCACAGCTCTGGGGCCAACGTCCTGACTTTC
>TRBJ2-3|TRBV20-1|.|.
CSASRLGRDF
TGCAGTGCTAGTCGCCTGGGTAGGGATTTT
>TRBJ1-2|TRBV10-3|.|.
CAISVQGVKGGYTF
TGTGCCATCAGTGTTCAGGGCGTGAAGGGTGGCTACACCTTC
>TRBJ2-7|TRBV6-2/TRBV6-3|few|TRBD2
CASSYSTSSGEQYF
TGTGCCAGCAGTTACTCGACTAGCTCGGGGGAGCAGTACTTC
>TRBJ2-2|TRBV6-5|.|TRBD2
CASSNSGGTGELFF
TGTGCCAGCAGTAATAGCGGGGGCACCGGGGAGCTGTTTTTT
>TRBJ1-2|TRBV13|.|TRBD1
CASSFYPRSGQGNGYTF
TGTGCCAGCAGCTTTTACCCCAGGTCGGGACAGGGGAATGGCTACACCTTC
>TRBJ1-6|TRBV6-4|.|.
CASSDSIGGINSPLHF
TGTGCCAGCAGTGACTCGATTGGGGGAATTAATTCACCCCTCCACTTT
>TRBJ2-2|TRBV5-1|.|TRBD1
CASSSGTGAGELFF
TGCGCCAGCAGCTCCGGGACAGGGGCCGGGGAGCTGTTTTTT
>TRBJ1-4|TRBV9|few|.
CASSVGRTVATNEKLFF
TGTGCCAGCAGCGTAGGACGGACCGTCGCAACTAATGAAAAACTGTTTTTT
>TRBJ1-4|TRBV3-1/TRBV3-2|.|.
CASSQAHVGEKLFF
TGTGCCAGCAGCCAAGCCCATGTCGGCGAAAAACTGTTTTTT
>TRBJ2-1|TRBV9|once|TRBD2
CASSVAVGGLGNEQFF
TGTGCCAGCAGCGTAGCAGTTGGGGGACTAGGGAATGAGCAGTTCTTC